Listed below are T cell receptor beta chains from one sample, sequenced in a study of a mutant IDH1 vaccine in newly diagnosed glioma. Libraries were prepared by immunoSEQ multiplex PCR; TCRdb keeps only in-frame clonotypes and omits some of them. The sample holds approximately 92,000 clones, about four fifths seen once. The specimen comprised PBMCs, sampled from a glioma patient treated with radiotherapy, temozolomide or both. These receptors were taken from a man aged 40-55 years with glioma. Both conserved end residues are part of each CDR3. D genes are given only for firm matches. Only part of the rows carry a size: once, few, many, or a class if the clone is expanded.

d_call: NA
v_call: TRBV18
j_call: TRBJ2-1
clone_size: NA
cdr3_aa: CASSPNRASSYNEQFF
cdr3_nt: TGTGCCAGCTCACCAAACAGGGCGAGCTCCTACAATGAGCAGTTCTTC

d_call: TRBD1
v_call: TRBV11-2
j_call: TRBJ1-1
clone_size: NA
cdr3_aa: CASSLRSGQGKSEAFF
cdr3_nt: TGTGCCAGCAGCTTAAGGTCGGGACAGGGGAAGTCGGAAGCTTTCTTT

d_call: TRBD1
v_call: TRBV5-4
j_call: TRBJ1-2
clone_size: NA
cdr3_aa: CASSWDRGHGYTF
cdr3_nt: TGTGCCAGCAGCTGGGACAGGGGGCATGGCTACACCTTC

d_call: TRBD1
v_call: TRBV7-2
j_call: TRBJ2-6
clone_size: NA
cdr3_aa: CASSLVPGQGSGANVLTF
cdr3_nt: TGTGCCAGCAGCTTAGTGCCGGGACAGGGGTCTGGGGCCAACGTCCTGACTTTC

d_call: NA
v_call: TRBV2
j_call: TRBJ2-7
clone_size: NA
cdr3_aa: CASSEPFAYEQYF
cdr3_nt: TGTGCCAGCAGTGAACCCTTTGCCTACGAGCAGTACTTC

d_call: TRBD1
v_call: TRBV5-1
j_call: TRBJ2-5
clone_size: NA
cdr3_aa: CASSSRTGRQETQYF
cdr3_nt: TGCGCCAGCAGCTCAAGGACAGGTCGACAAGAGACCCAGTACTTC

d_call: TRBD1
v_call: TRBV18
j_call: TRBJ1-1
clone_size: NA
cdr3_aa: CASSPRHLTGEAMNTEAFF
cdr3_nt: TGTGCCAGCTCACCACGTCACCTCACAGGGGAGGCGATGAACACTGAAGCTTTCTTT

d_call: TRBD2
v_call: TRBV29-1
j_call: TRBJ2-3
clone_size: NA
cdr3_aa: CSVDLVAGETQYF
cdr3_nt: TGCAGCGTTGATCTAGTAGCGGGAGAAACGCAGTATTTT

d_call: TRBD1
v_call: TRBV4-3
j_call: TRBJ1-6
clone_size: NA
cdr3_aa: CASSQDIPGGFNYSPLHF
cdr3_nt: TGCGCCAGCAGCCAAGATATTCCAGGGGGCTTTAATTATTCACCCCTCCACTTT

d_call: NA
v_call: TRBV5-1
j_call: TRBJ2-5
clone_size: NA
cdr3_aa: CASSVPLAQETQYF
cdr3_nt: TGCGCCAGCAGCGTCCCGCTAGCGCAAGAGACCCAGTACTTC

d_call: TRBD2
v_call: TRBV5-4
j_call: TRBJ2-4
clone_size: once
cdr3_aa: CAAARGGTRNIQYF
cdr3_nt: TGTGCCGCGGCTCGGGGAGGGACCAGAAACATTCAGTACTTC

d_call: NA
v_call: TRBV29-1
j_call: TRBJ2-2
clone_size: NA
cdr3_aa: CSVEDPRQGNTGELFF
cdr3_nt: TGCAGCGTTGAAGATCCCCGGCAGGGGAACACCGGGGAGCTGTTTTTT

d_call: NA
v_call: TRBV4-3
j_call: TRBJ1-6
clone_size: few
cdr3_aa: CASSSRDKNSPLHF
cdr3_nt: TGCGCCAGCAGCTCTCGGGACAAAAATTCACCCCTCCACTTT

d_call: TRBD1
v_call: TRBV10-3
j_call: TRBJ1-1
clone_size: few
cdr3_aa: CAIRDRDTEAFF
cdr3_nt: TGTGCCATCAGAGACAGGGACACTGAAGCTTTCTTT

d_call: NA
v_call: TRBV5-6
j_call: TRBJ1-5
clone_size: NA
cdr3_aa: CASSLGPREDQPQHF
cdr3_nt: TGTGCCAGCAGCTTGGGTCCCAGGGAGGATCAGCCCCAGCATTTT

d_call: TRBD1
v_call: TRBV15
j_call: TRBJ2-1
clone_size: NA
cdr3_aa: CATSSRGRTGLSQFF
cdr3_nt: TGTGCCACCAGCAGTAGAGGTAGGACAGGTCTGAGCCAGTTCTTC

d_call: TRBD2
v_call: TRBV11-2
j_call: TRBJ2-7
clone_size: few
cdr3_aa: CASSLAGGKHEQYF
cdr3_nt: TGTGCCAGCAGCTTGGCGGGAGGGAAACACGAGCAGTACTTC

d_call: TRBD1
v_call: TRBV5-1
j_call: TRBJ1-2
clone_size: many
cdr3_aa: CASRTGYRLEGYTF
cdr3_nt: TGCGCCAGCCGGACAGGGTATCGGCTAGAGGGCTACACCTTC

d_call: TRBD2
v_call: TRBV5-6
j_call: TRBJ2-7
clone_size: NA
cdr3_aa: CASSLDTSGLSYEQYF
cdr3_nt: TGTGCCAGCAGCTTGGACACTAGCGGGCTCTCCTACGAGCAGTACTTC

d_call: TRBD2
v_call: TRBV7-2
j_call: TRBJ2-7
clone_size: NA
cdr3_aa: CASSLTQRESEQYF
cdr3_nt: TGTGCCAGCAGCTTAACCCAGCGGGAGTCCGAGCAGTACTTC

d_call: NA
v_call: TRBV6-5
j_call: TRBJ1-1
clone_size: NA
cdr3_aa: CASSYGGTEAFF
cdr3_nt: TGTGCCAGCAGTTACGGGGGTACTGAAGCTTTCTTT

d_call: NA
v_call: TRBV5-5
j_call: TRBJ2-2
clone_size: NA
cdr3_aa: CASSLVAGNTGELFF
cdr3_nt: TGTGCCAGCAGCTTGGTTGCAGGGAACACCGGGGAGCTGTTTTTT

d_call: NA
v_call: TRBV28
j_call: TRBJ2-3
clone_size: few
cdr3_aa: CASSSPFKLAFADTQYF
cdr3_nt: TGTGCCAGCAGTTCCCCGTTCAAGCTAGCCTTCGCAGATACGCAGTATTTT

d_call: TRBD1
v_call: TRBV4-3
j_call: TRBJ1-3
clone_size: NA
cdr3_aa: CASSQGEGGYGNTIYF
cdr3_nt: TGCGCCAGCAGCCAAGGTGAAGGGGGCTATGGAAACACCATATATTTT

d_call: NA
v_call: TRBV5-6
j_call: TRBJ2-5
clone_size: NA
cdr3_aa: CASSLQGGETQYF
cdr3_nt: TGTGCCAGCAGCCTCCAGGGGGGAGAGACCCAGTACTTC

d_call: TRBD2
v_call: TRBV4-2
j_call: TRBJ2-7
clone_size: NA
cdr3_aa: CASSQALAGAYEQYF
cdr3_nt: TGTGCCAGCAGCCAAGCCTTAGCGGGGGCATACGAGCAGTACTTC

d_call: NA
v_call: TRBV29-1
j_call: TRBJ2-7
clone_size: NA
cdr3_aa: CSVELVREQYF
cdr3_nt: TGCAGCGTTGAGCTGGTGCGCGAGCAGTACTTC

d_call: TRBD1
v_call: TRBV5-1
j_call: TRBJ2-7
clone_size: NA
cdr3_aa: CASSLTGQGVFYEQYF
cdr3_nt: TGCGCCAGCAGCTTGACGGGACAGGGCGTCTTCTACGAGCAGTACTTC

d_call: NA
v_call: TRBV4-3
j_call: TRBJ1-1
clone_size: NA
cdr3_aa: CASSQGARNTEAFF
cdr3_nt: TGCGCCAGCAGCCAGGGGGCGAGGAACACTGAAGCTTTCTTT

d_call: TRBD2
v_call: TRBV4-3
j_call: TRBJ2-1
clone_size: NA
cdr3_aa: CASSLEGSGGINNEQFF
cdr3_nt: TGCGCCAGCAGCCTCGAGGGTAGCGGGGGGATCAACAATGAGCAGTTCTTC

d_call: TRBD2
v_call: TRBV18
j_call: TRBJ2-7
clone_size: NA
cdr3_aa: CASSKSGGLSYEQYF
cdr3_nt: TGTGCCAGCTCAAAGAGCGGGGGACTCTCCTACGAGCAGTACTTC

d_call: TRBD2
v_call: TRBV7-9
j_call: TRBJ2-3
clone_size: NA
cdr3_aa: CASSPPGGSSDTQYF
cdr3_nt: TGTGCCAGCAGCCCCCCTGGCGGGAGTTCAGATACGCAGTATTTT

d_call: NA
v_call: TRBV28
j_call: TRBJ2-1
clone_size: NA
cdr3_aa: CASLRGRENEQFF
cdr3_nt: TGTGCCAGCCTACGAGGGAGAGAGAATGAGCAGTTCTTC

d_call: NA
v_call: TRBV28
j_call: TRBJ1-3
clone_size: NA
cdr3_aa: CASRNQFSGNTIYF
cdr3_nt: TGTGCCAGCAGAAACCAATTCTCTGGAAACACCATATATTTT

d_call: NA
v_call: TRBV4-1
j_call: TRBJ2-5
clone_size: few
cdr3_aa: CASSQVLGETQYF
cdr3_nt: TGCGCCAGCAGCCAAGTGCTAGGAGAGACCCAGTACTTC

d_call: TRBD1
v_call: TRBV2
j_call: TRBJ2-1
clone_size: NA
cdr3_aa: CASSPTGGPYNEQFF
cdr3_nt: TGTGCCAGCAGTCCGACAGGGGGCCCCTACAATGAGCAGTTCTTC

d_call: NA
v_call: TRBV7-9
j_call: TRBJ2-6
clone_size: NA
cdr3_aa: CASSLSDLRSSGANVLTF
cdr3_nt: TGTGCCAGCAGCCTGTCGGACCTGAGAAGCTCTGGGGCCAACGTCCTGACTTTC

d_call: NA
v_call: TRBV10-1
j_call: TRBJ2-7
clone_size: once
cdr3_aa: CASSESTADDLYEQYF
cdr3_nt: TGCGCCAGCAGTGAGTCCACGGCCGACGACCTCTACGAGCAGTACTTC

d_call: TRBD1
v_call: TRBV7-9
j_call: TRBJ1-2
clone_size: NA
cdr3_aa: CASSPTGVGYTF
cdr3_nt: TGTGCCAGCAGTCCTACAGGGGTTGGCTACACCTTC

d_call: NA
v_call: TRBV10-3
j_call: TRBJ2-3
clone_size: NA
cdr3_aa: CAISEWAGLADTQYF
cdr3_nt: TGTGCCATCAGTGAGTGGGCGGGGTTGGCAGATACGCAGTATTTT

d_call: NA
v_call: TRBV18
j_call: TRBJ1-5
clone_size: NA
cdr3_aa: CASSPGDQPQHF
cdr3_nt: TGTGCCAGCTCACCGGGGGACCAGCCCCAGCATTTT

d_call: NA
v_call: TRBV11-1
j_call: TRBJ2-1
clone_size: NA
cdr3_aa: CASSPLGEDSYNEQFF
cdr3_nt: TGTGCCAGCAGCCCCCTGGGGGAGGACTCCTACAATGAGCAGTTCTTC

d_call: NA
v_call: TRBV4-1
j_call: TRBJ2-7
clone_size: NA
cdr3_aa: CASSPGRGVPYEQYF
cdr3_nt: TGCGCCAGCAGTCCGGGCAGGGGGGTCCCCTACGAGCAGTACTTC

d_call: NA
v_call: TRBV30
j_call: TRBJ2-3
clone_size: NA
cdr3_aa: CAWSSGEGDTQYF
cdr3_nt: TGTGCCTGGAGTTCAGGGGAGGGAGATACGCAGTATTTT

d_call: TRBD1
v_call: TRBV7-9
j_call: TRBJ1-1
clone_size: few
cdr3_aa: CAGGRTGNTEAFF
cdr3_nt: TGTGCCGGAGGGCGGACAGGGAACACTGAAGCTTTCTTT

d_call: NA
v_call: TRBV28
j_call: TRBJ1-3
clone_size: NA
cdr3_aa: CASSFTSSGNTIYF
cdr3_nt: TGTGCCAGCAGCTTTACCTCATCTGGAAACACCATATATTTT

d_call: TRBD1
v_call: TRBV29-1
j_call: TRBJ2-2
clone_size: NA
cdr3_aa: CSVGQGKPTGELFF
cdr3_nt: TGCAGTGTGGGACAGGGCAAACCCACCGGGGAGCTGTTTTTT

d_call: NA
v_call: TRBV28
j_call: TRBJ2-1
clone_size: NA
cdr3_aa: CASSLGSDNEQFF
cdr3_nt: TGTGCCAGCAGTTTGGGCAGCGACAATGAGCAGTTCTTC

d_call: TRBD2
v_call: TRBV19
j_call: TRBJ2-7
clone_size: NA
cdr3_aa: CASQRLAGFSEQYF
cdr3_nt: TGTGCCAGTCAACGACTAGCGGGGTTCTCCGAGCAGTACTTC

d_call: NA
v_call: TRBV2
j_call: TRBJ1-2
clone_size: NA
cdr3_aa: CASTGKGNYGYTF
cdr3_nt: TGTGCCAGTACAGGGAAGGGTAACTATGGCTACACCTTC

d_call: TRBD2
v_call: TRBV2
j_call: TRBJ2-3
clone_size: NA
cdr3_aa: CASTGQRGRTTDTQYF
cdr3_nt: TGTGCCAGCACTGGGCAGCGGGGGAGGACCACAGATACGCAGTATTTT

d_call: NA
v_call: TRBV4-2
j_call: TRBJ1-1
clone_size: NA
cdr3_aa: CASSRAANTEAFF
cdr3_nt: TGTGCCAGCAGCCGAGCAGCGAACACTGAAGCTTTCTTT

d_call: NA
v_call: TRBV11-2
j_call: TRBJ1-4
clone_size: NA
cdr3_aa: CASSLVQGPNEKLFF
cdr3_nt: TGTGCCAGCAGCTTAGTGCAGGGTCCTAATGAAAAACTGTTTTTT

d_call: NA
v_call: TRBV6-5
j_call: TRBJ2-7
clone_size: NA
cdr3_aa: CASSIAPGVSEQYF
cdr3_nt: TGTGCCAGCAGCATAGCCCCAGGGGTTTCCGAGCAGTACTTC

d_call: NA
v_call: TRBV2
j_call: TRBJ1-4
clone_size: NA
cdr3_aa: CASRQAEVTNEKLFF
cdr3_nt: TGTGCCAGCAGACAGGCCGAGGTAACTAATGAAAAACTGTTTTTT

d_call: TRBD1
v_call: TRBV7-9
j_call: TRBJ1-2
clone_size: NA
cdr3_aa: CASSLAQQGAYGYTF
cdr3_nt: TGTGCCAGCAGCTTAGCCCAACAGGGGGCCTATGGCTACACCTTC

d_call: TRBD1
v_call: TRBV4-3
j_call: TRBJ2-5
clone_size: NA
cdr3_aa: CASSLGQGYQETQYF
cdr3_nt: TGCGCCAGCAGTCTGGGACAGGGGTACCAAGAGACCCAGTACTTC

d_call: TRBD1
v_call: TRBV2
j_call: TRBJ2-7
clone_size: once
cdr3_aa: CASRDPGTAYEQYF
cdr3_nt: TGTGCCAGCCGGGACCCCGGGACAGCTTACGAGCAGTACTTC

d_call: TRBD2
v_call: TRBV5-4
j_call: TRBJ2-4
clone_size: once
cdr3_aa: CASSGTSENIQYF
cdr3_nt: TGTGCCAGCAGCGGGACTAGCGAAAACATTCAGTACTTC